The present T cell receptor beta chain was sequenced within a study of pediatric ulcerative colitis. Profiled with immunoSEQ multiplex PCR; TCRdb holds only in-frame clones, not every one. This sample has some 43,000 clones, with around 78% found just once. During colonoscopy, one to two rectal pinch biopsies were collected. This clone is a singleton in its sample. What it recognizes is unknown. Study results and limitations: Clonal expansions reduced rectal repertoire diversity in acute severe colitis. Total lymphocyte DNA, not sorted subsets, was the template. All ulcerative colitis patients, but no controls, carried a couple of rectal clonotypes. A couple of patients had blood samples with substantially reduced template counts.

The CDR3 sequence is 15 residues long. Between the trimmed V and J ends, which lost 2 bases and 1 base, there was a span of 10 bases. Per germline, CDR1 SGHDT and CDR2 YYEEEE. Sequenced input: gut tissue. This chain uses TRBV5-6 with TRBJ1-5, with a weak D call TRBD1 (5 bases). The receptor was derived from a girl aged 10-17 years with moderate ulcerative colitis. The CDR3 nucleotides read TGTGCCAGCAGCTTTTTGAGACAGAGCAATCAGCCCCAGCATTTT. This sequence encodes CASSFLRQSNQPQHF.